This T cell receptor (beta chain) originates from a study of vaccination effects on CD4 cells after COVID-19. Generated by immunoSEQ multiplex PCR, the TCRdb table keeps only in-frame clones and is missing some. The sample records 50,000 to 65,000 clones, over 80% being singletons. Viral peptide pool expansion of antigen-specific CD4+ T cells preceded sequencing in the ViraFEST assay. Culture proceeded for approximately 9 days, and CD4+ T cells were then isolated. Wells of around 2 million PBMC each were grown with 10 IU/ml IL-2 and approximately 9.5 ug/ml peptides. Half the medium was swapped for IL-2 medium on days 3 and 7. Worth noting for this clone: Its antigen is not identified.

Broader study findings: Among infection- and vaccine-induced clones, marked clonal contraction occurred late after vaccination.

This CDR3 spans 17 amino acids. CDR1 is SGHRS and CDR2 is YFSETQ in the germline V gene. V was clipped by 1 base and J by 7 bases, with 18 bases between them. Sequences were derived from CD4+ T cells from PBMCs cultured with HCoV-229E spike peptides, sampled before COVID-19 vaccination. The receptor comes from a human donor who received a COVID-19 vaccine. The chain uses TRBV5-1 and TRBJ1-6, with a tentative D call TRBD1 (5 bases). CDR3 nucleotide sequence: TGCGCCAGCAGCTTGAGGATTGGTGGAGGGGAGAATTCACCCCTCCACTTT. It translates to CASSLRIGGGENSPLHF.